The clone carrying this T cell receptor (beta chain) appeared a few times. This CDR3 comprises 16 residues. Per the germline V gene, CDR1 is MNHEY and CDR2 is SVGEGT. The V end was cut by 2 bases, the J end by 0 bases, with 14 bases between. Time point defined: patch test 3, about 24 weeks after DPC sensitization. Treatment indicated: therapeutic diphenylcyclopropenone sensitization with weekly scalp DPC. The sample belongs to a study of human T cells and chemical hapten exposure. In the study's own analysis: Counting gave a median of around 89,000 TCRs per sample, with values ranging from roughly 23,224 to 700,000. TCRdb reprocessed the RACE reads via MiXCR and lists one record per CDR3 protein. TCRdb, rather than the study authors, made the V and J calls. The table lists about 170,000 distinct CDR3 sequences, about 30% of them singletons, with approximately 2.3% in the top ten.

The chain carries TRBV6-2 or TRBV6-3 and TRBJ2-7, with a weak D call TRBD1 (6 bases). The material was whole blood, obtained in connection with sensitization to the hapten diphenylcyclopropenone (DPC). The sequence was collected from a woman aged 18-30 years with alopecia areata. Some clones in this sample may be carry-over from other donors' samples. CDR3 sequence (DNA): TGTGCCAGCAGTTACAACCGGGACAAGAGCTCCTACGAGCAGTACTTC. Protein product: CASSYNRDKSSYEQYF.